This T cell receptor (beta chain) was identified in a study of T-cell memory formation after mild COVID-19. In its sample, this clonotype was seen a few times. TCRdb redid the calling of the 5' RACE reads with MiXCR, one entry per CDR3 protein. There are nearly 110,000 distinct CDR3 sequences in the sample; over 10% occur only once, and around 26% lies in the top ten. The origin of this receptor is an adult woman who had mild COVID-19 (a few samples of this study predate the infection). Cell type and time point are not known. Material for sequencing was PBMCs or a T cell subset sorted from them (not recorded which).

CDR3 sequence: CASSLSPGESYNEQFF. CDR3 bases: TGTGCCAGCAGTTTATCCCCGGGGGAGTCCTACAATGAGCAGTTCTTC. The gene calls are TRBV7-9 and TRBJ2-1; possibly TRBD2 for D (6 bases). V lost 6 bases to trimming and J lost 1 base, with 16 bases between them. This CDR3 has 16 amino acids. CDR1 and CDR2 from the germline V gene are SEHNR and FQNEAQ (reference sequence).